The T cell receptor beta chain under discussion was sequenced for a study of blood T cell repertoires in COVID-19. Study at large: Specimens from acute and convalescent COVID-19 originated in the United States, Italy and Spain. From T cells, B-cell-depleted T cells, or PBMCs came the material, which was cDNA or gDNA.

In the authors' workflow: The authors estimated nucleated cell counts from reference gene primer amplification. Some clones are missing from TCRdb's copy, which holds only in-frame ones; the method was immunoSEQ multiplex PCR. V, J and clone size are taken as reported in that table, and D and trimming were inferred from the DNA itself. The sample includes about 250,000 clones, approximately 91% seen only once; the top ten take less than 0.95%. This CDR3 is 13 amino acids long. The ends were cut back, 6 bases at V and 8 bases at J, with 13 bases in the middle. In germline, CDR1 is MNHEY, CDR2 SMNVEV (reference sequence).

The sample comprised peripheral blood. The origin of this receptor is a woman between 35 and 50 years old who had recovered from COVID-19. The chain recombines TRBV27 with TRBJ1-4; D is ambiguous. The CDR3 loop is CASRGLESEKLFF. CDR3 DNA sequence: TGTGCCAGCAGAGGCCTGGAGAGCGAAAAACTGTTTTTT.